The 21 T cell receptor beta chains in this list originate from one sample, sequenced in a study of Ad26.COV2.S vaccination and SARS-CoV-2 variants. Treatment here: roughly 19 received Ad26.COV2.S at low or high dose, single or two shots; about 5 received placebo; per-sample allocation not given. Samples analyzed were those drawn on day 63 after the first vaccine or placebo injection. Data came from immunoSEQ multiplex PCR; TCRdb stores just in-frame clones and leaves some out. This sample has 400,000 to 500,000 clones, with 88% found just once. The sample here was peripheral blood, taken in a trial of Ad26.COV2.S vaccine versus placebo. Source of these receptors: a person aged 18-65 years who received the Ad26.COV2.S COVID-19 vaccine or a placebo.

The rearrangement links TRBV18 to TRBJ1-2, with D unresolved. This CDR3 has 13 amino acids. Trimming left V 3 bases short and J 3 bases short, with 8 bases between. Germline V lookup: CDR1 KGHSH, CDR2 LQKENI. The chain's CDR3 is CASSPGRDYGYTF. The CDR3 DNA reads TGTGCCAGCTCACCCGGGAGAGACTATGGCTACACCTTC.

CDR3 DNA sequence: TGTGCCAGCAGCTTAGTTATCAGGGGACCTGGAACTGAAGCTTTCTTT. This translates into CASSLVIRGPGTEAFF. V usage is TRBV7-3 and J usage is TRBJ1-1, with a weak D call TRBD1 (6 bases). Germline-derived CDR1 and CDR2 are SGHTA and FQGTGA. V was shortened by 2 bases and J by 5 bases, with 18 bases between the two germline ends. CDR3 length equals 16 residues.

CDR3 sequence reads: CATRLGVNTEAFF. The CDR3 region has the DNA TGTGCCACCAGGCTGGGTGTGAACACTGAAGCTTTCTTT. The rearrangement joins TRBV24-1 to TRBJ1-1; D not certain. The length of the CDR3 is 13 residues. Germline V CDR1 and CDR2: KGHDR, SFDVKD. V lost 7 bases to trimming and J lost 0 bases, with 8 bases between them.

This chain uses TRBV6-1 with TRBJ1-1; D gene ambiguous. Looked up from germline, CDR1 is MNHNS and CDR2 is SASEGT. V lost 9 bases to trimming and J lost 7 bases, with 12 bases between them. There are 11 residues in the CDR3. The CDR3 region has the DNA TGTGCCAGTCGTTTTTCCATTGAAGCTTTCTTT. This codes for CASRFSIEAFF.

CDR3: CASSQLPGAGIDTIYF. CDR3 nucleotide sequence: TGTGCCAGCAGCCAACTGCCTGGGGCGGGGATCGACACCATATATTTT. The genes are TRBV4-2 and TRBJ1-3; possible D gene TRBD1, 5 bases. Trimming cost V 2 bases and J 8 bases, with 19 bases left between them. Looked up from germline, CDR1 is LGHNA and CDR2 is YNFKEQ. The CDR3 totals 16 residues.

Here the CDR3 reads CASSSGTGVGDTQYF. In nucleotides, the CDR3 is TGTGCCAGCAGCTCCGGGACAGGGGTCGGAGATACGCAGTATTTT. The V and J genes are TRBV5-4 and TRBJ2-3; 10 bases agree with TRBD1. The CDR3 is made up of 15 amino acids. The germline CDR1 and CDR2 sequences are SGHNT and YYREEE (reference sequence). V lost 3 bases, J lost 5 bases, and 6 bases stayed unmatched.

V and J are TRBV29-1 and TRBJ2-3; no firm D call. This CDR3 comprises 14 residues. Trimming removed 2 bases at V and 2 bases at J, with 11 bases between. CDR1 is SQVTM and CDR2 is ANQGSEA in the germline V gene. The CDR3 sequence: CSVERAQDTDTQYF. CDR3 sequence (DNA): TGCAGCGTTGAAAGGGCACAAGACACAGATACGCAGTATTTT.

In its sample, this clone was seen once. The chain recombines TRBV4-1 with TRBJ1-1; 9 positions agree with TRBD1. V shed 4 bases, J shed 1 base, and the junction held 4 bases outside the gene matches. The germline V gene encodes CDR1 MGHRA and CDR2 YSYEKL. This CDR3 is 15 amino acids long. This CDR3 reads CASSLGQGRNTEAFF. The CDR3 DNA reads as TGCGCCAGCAGCCTCGGACAGGGGCGGAACACTGAAGCTTTCTTT.

This chain uses TRBV5-1 with TRBJ1-2; TRBD1 is a possible D gene (6 bases). V lost 3 bases, J lost 4 bases, and 10 bases lay in between. This CDR3 is 13 amino acids long. CDR1 is SGHRS and CDR2 is YFSETQ in the germline V gene. The CDR3 spells CASSSGTSYGYTF. The CDR3 region has the DNA TGCGCCAGCAGCTCCGGGACAAGCTATGGCTACACCTTC.

This clone has only a few counts. The gene calls are TRBV28 and TRBJ1-6; 7 bases line up with TRBD1. The germline CDR1 and CDR2 sequences are MDHEN and SYDVKM. V was pared by 7 bases and J by 8 bases, with 11 bases of the junction left unmatched. The CDR3 spans 15 residues. The CDR3 region is CASTRGEGIYSPLHF. As DNA, the CDR3 is TGTGCCAGCACCAGGGGGGAGGGAATATATTCACCCCTCCACTTT.

The genes are TRBV10-3 and TRBJ2-5, with 8 bases matching TRBD2. The junction had 6 bases not matched to a gene; V was cut back by 0 bases and J by 0 bases. The CDR3 loop spans 17 amino acids. Germline lookup yields CDR1 ENHRY and CDR2 SYGVKD. The CDR3 nucleotides read TGTGCCATCAGTGAGTCCGCGGGGGGCGCGGACCAAGAGACCCAGTACTTC. Its translation: CAISESAGGADQETQYF.

The chain combines TRBV3-1 (or the pseudogene TRBV3-2) with TRBJ1-5; D is perhaps TRBD1 (5 bases). V was shortened by 0 bases and J by 3 bases, with 12 bases between the two germline ends. There are 16 residues in the CDR3. From germline, CDR1 is LGHDT and CDR2 YNNKEL (reference sequence). CDR3 sequence (DNA): TGTGCCAGCAGCCAAGATGTGGGGGTGCACAATCAGCCCCAGCATTTT. Translating it yields CASSQDVGVHNQPQHF.

V gene TRBV21-1 combines with J gene TRBJ1-5. TRBV21-1 is designated a pseudogene. The CDR3 is made up of 13 amino acids. Here the CDR3 DNA reads TGTGCCAGCAGCAAAGAAAGTCGCACGCCCCAGCATTTT. This encodes CASSKESRTPQHF.

This clone was found once. The CDR3 nucleotides are TGCAGTGGTAGTATGTTAGGACAGGGGGTTCAGCCCCAGCATTTT. This translates into CSGSMLGQGVQPQHF. The gene calls are TRBV20-1 and TRBJ1-5; 10 bases line up with TRBD1. CDR1 and CDR2 (germline): DFQATT, SNEGSKA (reference sequence). This CDR3 has 15 amino acids. Losses at the gene ends were 7 bases for V and 6 bases for J; bases not matched to a gene: 12.

This clone was detected once. The chain carries TRBV5-1 and TRBJ2-7; no reliable D call. The CDR3 has 14 residues. Per germline, CDR1 SGHRS and CDR2 YFSETQ. Trimming left V 5 bases short and J 1 base short, with 13 bases between. In DNA, the CDR3 is TGCGCCAGCAGTACAAACTTCGGATCCTACGAGCAGTACTTC. Its protein is CASSTNFGSYEQYF.

This clone occurred once. This chain links TRBV25-1 with TRBJ2-7; TRBD1 matches at 10 bases. V shed 8 bases, J shed 7 bases, and the junction held 5 bases outside the gene matches. The CDR3 has 12 residues. CDR1 and CDR2 (germline): MGHDK, SYGVNS. CDR3 sequence reads: CASSRDRGEQYF. As DNA, the CDR3 is TGTGCCAGCTCCAGGGACAGGGGAGAGCAGTACTTC.

V gene TRBV28 combines with J gene TRBJ2-7, with D hard to call. There are 15 residues in the CDR3. Germline loops: CDR1 MDHEN, CDR2 SYDVKM. Between the trimmed V and J ends, which lost 2 bases and 0 bases, there was a span of 11 bases. The CDR3, as DNA: TGTGCCAGCAGTTTAGTTGGCAGTACCTCCTACGAGCAGTACTTC. It is translated as CASSLVGSTSYEQYF.

This clone was detected only once. The chain employs TRBV27 and TRBJ1-5; no definite D call. Germline V gene sequence: CDR1 MNHEY, CDR2 SMNVEV (reference sequence). V shed 6 bases and J shed 1 base, with 16 bases lying between them. The CDR3 has 16 residues. In DNA form, the CDR3 reads TGTGCCAGCAGCAGAGCGTCAGGTAACAGCAATCAGCCCCAGCATTTT. Residues: CASSRASGNSNQPQHF.

The rearrangement joins TRBV5-6 to TRBJ2-3, with no clear D. This CDR3 is built from 15 residues. Germline V gives CDR1 SGHDT, CDR2 YYEEEE. V was trimmed by 4 bases and J by 2 bases, leaving 14 bases between them. The CDR3 coding sequence is TGTGCCAGCAGCCGGTCTAGGGTGAACACAGATACGCAGTATTTT. It encodes CASSRSRVNTDTQYF.

V gene TRBV28 combines with J gene TRBJ1-5, with 7 bases aligning to TRBD1. V gave up 5 bases and J gave up 3 bases; unmatched junction bases: 10. CDR3 size: 16 residues. The germline V gene has CDR1 MDHEN and CDR2 SYDVKM. The CDR3 protein is CASSRRGYHPNQPQHF. CDR3 DNA sequence: TGTGCCAGCAGTCGCAGGGGGTACCACCCCAATCAGCCCCAGCATTTT. Full variable domain (rest looked up from reference TRBV28 and TRBJ1-5): DVKVTQSSRYLVKRTGEKVFLECVQDMDHENMFWYRQDPGLGLRLIYFSYDVKMKEKGDIPEGYSVSREKKERFSLILESASTNQTSMYLCASSRRGYHPNQPQHFGDGTRLSIL.

V is TRBV11-2 and J is TRBJ2-4; D is unresolved. CDR3 size: 14 residues. CDR1 and CDR2 (germline): SGHAT, FQNNGV. The ends were cut back, 5 bases at V and 0 bases at J, with 8 bases in the middle. The CDR3 nucleotides read TGTGCCAGCAGCACGGAGAAAGCCAAAAACATTCAGTACTTC. It translates to CASSTEKAKNIQYF.